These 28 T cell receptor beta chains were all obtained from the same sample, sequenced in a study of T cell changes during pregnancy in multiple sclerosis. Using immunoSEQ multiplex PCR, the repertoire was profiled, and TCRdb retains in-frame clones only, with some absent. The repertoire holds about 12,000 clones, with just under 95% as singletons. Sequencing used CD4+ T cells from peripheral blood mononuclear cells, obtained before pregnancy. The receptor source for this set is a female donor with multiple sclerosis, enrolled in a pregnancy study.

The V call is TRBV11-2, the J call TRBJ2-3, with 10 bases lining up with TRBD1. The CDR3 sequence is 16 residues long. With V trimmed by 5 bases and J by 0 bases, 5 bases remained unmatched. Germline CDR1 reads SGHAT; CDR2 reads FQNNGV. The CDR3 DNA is TGTGCCAGCAGCCAAAGACAGGGGGCAAGCACAGATACGCAGTATTTT. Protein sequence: CASSQRQGASTDTQYF. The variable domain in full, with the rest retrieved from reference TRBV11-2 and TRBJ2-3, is EAGVAQSPRYKIIEKRQSVAFWCNPISGHATLYWYQQILGQGPKLLIQFQNNGVVDDSQLPKDRFSAERLKGVDSTLKIQPAKLEDSAVYLCASSQRQGASTDTQYFGPGTRLTVL.

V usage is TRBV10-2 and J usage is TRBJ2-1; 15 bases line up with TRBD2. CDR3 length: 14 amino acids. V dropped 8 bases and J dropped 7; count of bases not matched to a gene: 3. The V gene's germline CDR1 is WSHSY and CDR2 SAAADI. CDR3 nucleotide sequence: TGCGCCAGCCGGACTAGCGGGGGGGGTAATGAGCAGTTCTTC. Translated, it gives CASRTSGGGNEQFF.

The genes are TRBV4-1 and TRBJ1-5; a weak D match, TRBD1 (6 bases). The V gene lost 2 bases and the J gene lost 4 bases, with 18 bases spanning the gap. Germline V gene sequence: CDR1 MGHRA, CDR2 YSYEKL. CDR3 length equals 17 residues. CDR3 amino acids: CASSQNPGTRKNQPQHF. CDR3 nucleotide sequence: TGCGCCAGCAGCCAAAACCCCGGGACACGGAAAAATCAGCCCCAGCATTTT.

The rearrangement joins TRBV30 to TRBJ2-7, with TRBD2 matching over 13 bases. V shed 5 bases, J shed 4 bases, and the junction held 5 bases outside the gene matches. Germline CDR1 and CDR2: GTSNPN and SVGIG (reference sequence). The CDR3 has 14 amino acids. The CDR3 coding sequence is TGTGCCTGGCAAGGGACTAGCGGGGTTTACGAGCAGTACTTC. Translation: CAWQGTSGVYEQYF.

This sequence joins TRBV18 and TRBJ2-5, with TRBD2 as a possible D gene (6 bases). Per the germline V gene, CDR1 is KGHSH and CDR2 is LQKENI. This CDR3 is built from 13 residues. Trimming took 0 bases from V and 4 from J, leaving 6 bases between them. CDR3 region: CASSPPGGETQYF. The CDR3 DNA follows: TGTGCCAGCTCACCACCGGGAGGAGAGACCCAGTACTTC.

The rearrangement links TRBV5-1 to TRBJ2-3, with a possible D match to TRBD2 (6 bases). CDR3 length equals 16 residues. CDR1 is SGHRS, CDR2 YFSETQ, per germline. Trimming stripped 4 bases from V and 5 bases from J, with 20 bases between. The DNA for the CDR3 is TGCGCCAGCAGCCCCCTCCGCTGGGACTCTAAAGATACGCAGTATTTT. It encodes CASSPLRWDSKDTQYF.

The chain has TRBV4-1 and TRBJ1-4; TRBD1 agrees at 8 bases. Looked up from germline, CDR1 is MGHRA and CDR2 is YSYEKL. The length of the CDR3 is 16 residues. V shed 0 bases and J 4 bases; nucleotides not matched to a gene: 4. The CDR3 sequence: CASSQDGTGHNEKLFF. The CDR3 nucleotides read TGCGCCAGCAGCCAAGATGGGACAGGTCATAATGAAAAACTGTTTTTT.

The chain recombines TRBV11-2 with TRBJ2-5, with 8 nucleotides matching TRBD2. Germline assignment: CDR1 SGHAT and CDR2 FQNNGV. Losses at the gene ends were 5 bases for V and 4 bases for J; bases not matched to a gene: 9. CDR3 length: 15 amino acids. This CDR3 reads CASSLTGGPRETQYF. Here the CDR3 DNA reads TGTGCCAGCAGCCTAACGGGGGGGCCACGAGAGACCCAGTACTTC.

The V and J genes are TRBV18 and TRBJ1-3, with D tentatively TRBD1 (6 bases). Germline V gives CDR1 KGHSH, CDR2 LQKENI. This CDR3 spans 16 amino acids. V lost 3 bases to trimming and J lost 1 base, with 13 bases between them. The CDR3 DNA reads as TGTGCCAGCTCACCTGAAGACAGGTCTTCTGGAAACACCATATATTTT. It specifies CASSPEDRSSGNTIYF. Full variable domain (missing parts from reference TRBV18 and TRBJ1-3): NAGVMQNPRHLVRRRGQEARLRCSPMKGHSHVYWYRQLPEEGLKFMVYLQKENIIDESGMPKERFSAEFPKEGPSILRIQQVVRGDSAAYFCASSPEDRSSGNTIYFGEGSWLTVV.

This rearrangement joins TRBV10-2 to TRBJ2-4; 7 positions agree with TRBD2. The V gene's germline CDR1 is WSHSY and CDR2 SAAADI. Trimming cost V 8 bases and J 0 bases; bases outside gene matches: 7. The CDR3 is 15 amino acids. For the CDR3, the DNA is TGCGCCAGCGGGGGGAGCGGGGTAGCCAAAAACATTCAGTACTTC. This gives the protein CASGGSGVAKNIQYF.

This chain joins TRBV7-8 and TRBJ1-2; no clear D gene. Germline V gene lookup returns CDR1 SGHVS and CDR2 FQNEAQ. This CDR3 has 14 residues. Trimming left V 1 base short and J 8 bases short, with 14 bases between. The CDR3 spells CASSLGVQVLGYTF. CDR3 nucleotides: TGTGCCAGCAGCTTAGGTGTGCAGGTCTTGGGCTACACCTTC.

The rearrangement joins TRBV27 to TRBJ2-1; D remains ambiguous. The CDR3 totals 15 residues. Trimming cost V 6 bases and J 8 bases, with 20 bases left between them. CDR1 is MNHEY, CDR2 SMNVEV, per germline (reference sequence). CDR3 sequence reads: CASSSVLNLNDEQFF. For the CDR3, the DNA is TGTGCCAGCAGCTCCGTCCTTAACTTAAACGATGAGCAGTTCTTC.

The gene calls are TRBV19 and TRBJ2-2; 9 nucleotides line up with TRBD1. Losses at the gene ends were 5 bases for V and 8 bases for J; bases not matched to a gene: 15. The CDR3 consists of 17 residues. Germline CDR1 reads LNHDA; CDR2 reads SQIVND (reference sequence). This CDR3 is CASSQPRGTGLEGELFF. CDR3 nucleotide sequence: TGTGCCAGTAGTCAACCTCGTGGGACAGGGTTGGAGGGGGAGCTGTTTTTT.

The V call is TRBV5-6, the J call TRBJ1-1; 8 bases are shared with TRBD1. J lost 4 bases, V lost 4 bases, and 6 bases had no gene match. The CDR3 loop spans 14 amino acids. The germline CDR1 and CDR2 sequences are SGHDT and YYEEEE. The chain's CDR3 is CASSRQGLGTEAFF. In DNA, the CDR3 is TGTGCCAGCAGCCGACAGGGGCTAGGCACTGAAGCTTTCTTT.

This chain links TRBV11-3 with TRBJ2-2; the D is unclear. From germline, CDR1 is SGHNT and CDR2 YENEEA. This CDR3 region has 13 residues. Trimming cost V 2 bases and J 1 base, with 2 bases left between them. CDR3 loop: CASSLQNTGELFF. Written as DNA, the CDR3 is TGTGCCAGCAGCTTACAGAACACCGGGGAGCTGTTTTTT.

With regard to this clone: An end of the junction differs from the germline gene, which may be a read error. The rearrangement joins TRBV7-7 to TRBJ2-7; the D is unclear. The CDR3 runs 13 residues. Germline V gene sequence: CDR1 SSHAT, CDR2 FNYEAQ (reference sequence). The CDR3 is CASSLGPTDEQYF. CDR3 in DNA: TGTGCTAGCAGCTTAGGACCGACTGACGAGCAGTACTTC. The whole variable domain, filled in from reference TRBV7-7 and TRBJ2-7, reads GAGVSQSPRYKVTKRGQDVTLRCDPISSHATLYWYQQALGQGPEFLTYFNYEAQPDKSGLPSDRFSAERPEGSISTLTIQRTEQRDSAMYRCASSLGPTDEQYFGPGTRLTVT.

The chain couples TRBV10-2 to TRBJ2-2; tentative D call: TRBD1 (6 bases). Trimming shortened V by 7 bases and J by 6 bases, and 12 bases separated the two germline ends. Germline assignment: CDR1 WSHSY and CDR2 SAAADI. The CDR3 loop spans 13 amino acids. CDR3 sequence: CASTVGGAGELFF. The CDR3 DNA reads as TGCGCCAGCACAGTTGGGGGCGCCGGGGAGCTGTTTTTT.

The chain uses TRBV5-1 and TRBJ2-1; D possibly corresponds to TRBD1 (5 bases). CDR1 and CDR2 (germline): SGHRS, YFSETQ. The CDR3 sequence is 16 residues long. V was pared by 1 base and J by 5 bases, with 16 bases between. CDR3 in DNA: TGCGCCAGCAGCTTGTCCCCAGGGCAAAGAAACAATGAGCAGTTCTTC. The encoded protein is CASSLSPGQRNNEQFF.

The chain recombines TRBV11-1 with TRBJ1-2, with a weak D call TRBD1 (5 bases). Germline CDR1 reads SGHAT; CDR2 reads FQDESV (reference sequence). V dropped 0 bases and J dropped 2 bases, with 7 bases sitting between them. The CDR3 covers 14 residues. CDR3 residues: CASSLAPGNYGYTF. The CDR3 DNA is TGTGCCAGCAGCTTAGCGCCAGGGAACTATGGCTACACCTTC.

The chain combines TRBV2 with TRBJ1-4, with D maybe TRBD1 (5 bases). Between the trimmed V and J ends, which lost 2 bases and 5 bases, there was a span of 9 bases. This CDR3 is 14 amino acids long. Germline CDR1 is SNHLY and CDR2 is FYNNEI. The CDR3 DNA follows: TGTGCCAGCAGTGAAAGGGGAGGGAATGAAAAACTGTTTTTT. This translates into CASSERGGNEKLFF. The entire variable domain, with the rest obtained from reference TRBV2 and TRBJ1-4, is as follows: EPEVTQTPSHQVTQMGQEVILRCVPISNHLYFYWYRQILGQKVEFLVSFYNNEISEKSEIFDDQFSVERPDGSNFTLKIRSTKLEDSAMYFCASSERGGNEKLFFGSGTQLSVL.

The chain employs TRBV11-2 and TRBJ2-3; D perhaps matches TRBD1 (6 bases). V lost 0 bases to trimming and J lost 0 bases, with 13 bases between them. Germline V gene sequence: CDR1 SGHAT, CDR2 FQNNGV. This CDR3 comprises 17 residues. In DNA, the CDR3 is TGTGCCAGCAGCTTAGATCTGTTGGGGGCTAGCACAGATACGCAGTATTTT. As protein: CASSLDLLGASTDTQYF.

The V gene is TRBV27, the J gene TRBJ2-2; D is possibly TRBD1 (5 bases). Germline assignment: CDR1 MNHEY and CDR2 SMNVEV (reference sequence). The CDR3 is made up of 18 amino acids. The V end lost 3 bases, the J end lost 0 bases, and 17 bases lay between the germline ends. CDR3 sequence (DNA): TGTGCCAGCAGTTTTTCGTCCCTCAGGGCCGCGAACACCGGGGAGCTGTTTTTT. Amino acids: CASSFSSLRAANTGELFF.

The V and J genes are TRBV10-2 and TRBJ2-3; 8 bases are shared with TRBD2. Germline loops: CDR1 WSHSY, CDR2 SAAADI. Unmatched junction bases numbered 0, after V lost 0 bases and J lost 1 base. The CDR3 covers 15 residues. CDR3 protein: CASSESAGGTDTQYF. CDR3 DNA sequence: TGCGCCAGCAGTGAGTCAGCGGGAGGCACAGATACGCAGTATTTT.

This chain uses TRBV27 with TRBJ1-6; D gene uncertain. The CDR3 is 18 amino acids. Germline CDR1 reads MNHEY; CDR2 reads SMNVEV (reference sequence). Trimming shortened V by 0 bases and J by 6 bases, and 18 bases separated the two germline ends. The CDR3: CASSLSGLGGPRNSPLHF. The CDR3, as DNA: TGTGCCAGCAGTTTATCGGGTTTAGGAGGTCCTCGTAATTCACCCCTCCACTTT.

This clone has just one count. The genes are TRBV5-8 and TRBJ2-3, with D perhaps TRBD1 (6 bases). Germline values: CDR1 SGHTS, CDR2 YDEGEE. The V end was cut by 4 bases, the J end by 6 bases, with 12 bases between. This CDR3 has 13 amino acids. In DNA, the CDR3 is TGTGCCAGCAGCCCAACAGGGAAGGATACGCAGTATTTT. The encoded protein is CASSPTGKDTQYF. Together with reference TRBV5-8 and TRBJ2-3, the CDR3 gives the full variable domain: EAGVTQSPTHLIKTRGQQATLRCSPISGHTSVYWYQQALGLGLQFLLWYDEGEERNRGNFPPRFSGRQFPNYSSELNVNALELEDSALYLCASSPTGKDTQYFGPGTRLTVL.

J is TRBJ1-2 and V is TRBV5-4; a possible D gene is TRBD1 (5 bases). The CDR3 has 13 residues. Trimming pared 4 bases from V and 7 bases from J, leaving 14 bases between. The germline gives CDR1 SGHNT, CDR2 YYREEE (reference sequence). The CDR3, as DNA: TGTGCCAGCAGCGGAACAGGAGTAGGTGGCTACACCTTC. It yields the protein CASSGTGVGGYTF.

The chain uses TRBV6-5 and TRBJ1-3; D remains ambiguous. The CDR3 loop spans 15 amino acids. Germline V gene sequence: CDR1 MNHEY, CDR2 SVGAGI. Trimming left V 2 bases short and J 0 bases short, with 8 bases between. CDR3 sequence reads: CASSYGPHSGNTIYF. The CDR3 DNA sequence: TGTGCCAGCAGTTACGGCCCCCACTCTGGAAACACCATATATTTT.

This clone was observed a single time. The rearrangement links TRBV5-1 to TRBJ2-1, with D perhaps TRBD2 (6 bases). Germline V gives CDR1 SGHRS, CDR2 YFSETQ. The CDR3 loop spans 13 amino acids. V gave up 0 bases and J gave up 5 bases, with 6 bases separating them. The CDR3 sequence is CASSLAGDNEQFF. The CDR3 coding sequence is TGCGCCAGCAGCTTGGCGGGGGACAATGAGCAGTTCTTC.